These 21 T cell receptor beta chains share one sample of origin, sequenced in a study of shared clonotypes between healthy human individuals. The table came from immunoSEQ multiplex PCR; TCRdb's copy has only in-frame clones and leaves some out. This table holds hundreds of thousands of clones, 90% to 96% found once. The sequencing input was naive CD4+ T cells sorted from blood. Specified subset: CD45RA+ positively selected. The origin of the receptors is a woman between 25 and 40 years old in good health.

The chain joins TRBV5-6 to TRBJ1-2; no reliable D call. Trimming removed 2 bases from V and 1 base from J, with 6 bases in between. The germline V gene has CDR1 SGHDT and CDR2 YYEEEE. The CDR3 sequence is 13 residues long. The CDR3 region has the DNA TGTGCCAGCAGCTTAGGAATTAACTATGGCTACACCTTC. It translates to CASSLGINYGYTF.

J is TRBJ2-7 and V is TRBV19; 8 nucleotides agree with TRBD1. The CDR3 spans 13 residues. The germline V gene has CDR1 LNHDA and CDR2 SQIVND (reference sequence). J lost 2 bases, V lost 4 bases, and 1 base had no gene match. CDR3: CASSRQGPYEQYF. DNA of the CDR3: TGTGCCAGTAGTAGACAGGGGCCCTACGAGCAGTACTTC.

The V gene is TRBV4-1, the J gene TRBJ2-7; 14 nucleotides line up with TRBD2. Germline loops: CDR1 MGHRA, CDR2 YSYEKL. V lost 7 bases to trimming and J lost 6 bases; unmatched junction nucleotides: 17. This CDR3 has 18 amino acids. As DNA, the CDR3 is TGCGCCAGCACCTTGACCGGGACTAGCGGGAGCATCCCGTCCGAGCAGTACTTC. This sequence encodes CASTLTGTSGSIPSEQYF.

The chain recombines TRBV19 with TRBJ1-2; D unclear. The CDR3 has 11 residues. Germline CDR1 LNHDA, CDR2 SQIVND (reference sequence). V was cut by 7 bases and J by 6 bases, with 9 bases left in between. CDR3 protein: CASTTDHGYTF. Written as DNA, the CDR3 is TGTGCCAGTACTACAGATCATGGCTACACCTTC.

The chain combines TRBV28 with TRBJ1-3; D not certain. V lost 6 bases to trimming and J lost 5 bases, with 5 bases between them. This CDR3 contains 11 residues. Germline V gene lookup returns CDR1 MDHEN and CDR2 SYDVKM. The CDR3 coding sequence is TGTGCCAGCAGGGAGAGAAACACCATATATTTT. Translation gives CASRERNTIYF.

The chain couples TRBV25-1 to TRBJ2-1; no reliable D call. Germline V gene lookup returns CDR1 MGHDK and CDR2 SYGVNS. Trimming cost V 4 bases and J 10 bases, with 17 bases left between them. The CDR3 runs to 14 residues. This CDR3 reads CASSALLGSWEQFF. The CDR3 nucleotides are TGTGCCAGCAGTGCCCTCCTAGGGTCATGGGAGCAGTTCTTC.

CDR3 in amino acids: CASSLERAGGQWADTQYF. DNA for the CDR3: TGTGCCAGCAGCTTAGAAAGAGCGGGAGGCCAATGGGCAGATACGCAGTATTTT. The V and J genes are TRBV7-6 and TRBJ2-3; 9 positions agree with TRBD2. The CDR3 loop spans 18 amino acids. CDR1 and CDR2 (germline): SGHVS, FNYEAQ. Trimming at V came to 1 base and at J to 4 bases, leaving 12 bases not matched to a gene.

V usage is TRBV9 and J usage is TRBJ2-3, with D tentatively TRBD2 (6 bases). From germline, CDR1 is SGDLS and CDR2 YYNGEE. Trimming shortened V by 0 bases and J by 4 bases, and 12 bases separated the two germline ends. This CDR3 has 15 residues. The chain's CDR3 is CASSVDGSLSDTQYF. In nucleotides, the CDR3 is TGTGCCAGCAGCGTAGACGGGAGCCTCTCAGATACGCAGTATTTT.

The chain joins TRBV19 to TRBJ1-6; 7 nucleotides agree with TRBD1. V shed 3 bases, J shed 6 bases, and the junction held 5 bases outside the gene matches. The CDR3 sequence is 15 residues long. Germline CDR1 LNHDA, CDR2 SQIVND (reference sequence). The CDR3 spells CASSIGTEPNSPLHF. CDR3 sequence (DNA): TGTGCCAGTAGTATTGGGACAGAGCCTAATTCACCCCTCCACTTT.

The V gene is TRBV2, the J gene TRBJ2-5; D gene uncertain. Per the germline V gene, CDR1 is SNHLY and CDR2 is FYNNEI. CDR3 length equals 13 residues. The V end lost 6 bases, the J end lost 3 bases, and 11 bases lay between the germline ends. The CDR3 DNA reads TGTGCCAGCAGCGGCGTTGGGGAAGAGACCCAGTACTTC. Translating it yields CASSGVGEETQYF.

This rearrangement joins TRBV7-9 to TRBJ2-1; D is unclear. Trimming removed 4 bases from V and 10 bases from J, with 17 bases in between. Germline V gene data show CDR1 as SEHNR and CDR2 as FQNEAQ (reference sequence). The length of the CDR3 is 14 residues. CDR3 residues: CASSSPGPLSEQFF. For the CDR3, the DNA is TGTGCCAGCAGCTCCCCGGGCCCGTTGAGCGAGCAGTTCTTC.

V gene TRBV9 combines with J gene TRBJ1-1, with 9 bases lining up with TRBD1. V was clipped by 3 bases and J by 7 bases; unmatched bases: 13. The CDR3 has 16 amino acids. CDR1 and CDR2 from the germline V gene are SGDLS and YYNGEE. The CDR3 protein is CASSATNLGQGNEAFF. CDR3 nucleotides: TGTGCCAGCAGCGCAACCAACTTGGGACAGGGCAATGAAGCTTTCTTT. Full variable domain (missing parts from reference TRBV9 and TRBJ1-1): DSGVTQTPKHLITATGQRVTLRCSPRSGDLSVYWYQQSLDQGLQFLIQYYNGEERAKGNILERFSAQQFPDLHSELNLSSLELGDSALYFCASSATNLGQGNEAFFGQGTRLTVV.

This chain connects TRBV2 to TRBJ2-6; 15 nucleotides align to TRBD2. CDR3 length: 17 residues. The ends lost 6 bases at V and 4 bases at J; junction bases unmatched: 4. Germline V gene lookup returns CDR1 SNHLY and CDR2 FYNNEI. The CDR3, as DNA: TGTGCCAGCAGCGGACTAGCGGGAGGGCGAGGGGCCAACGTCCTGACTTTC. This encodes CASSGLAGGRGANVLTF. The full variable domain, its missing parts supplied by reference TRBV2 and TRBJ2-6, is EPEVTQTPSHQVTQMGQEVILRCVPISNHLYFYWYRQILGQKVEFLVSFYNNEISEKSEIFDDQFSVERPDGSNFTLKIRSTKLEDSAMYFCASSGLAGGRGANVLTFGAGSRLTVL.

This clone has just one count. This chain links TRBV11-2 with TRBJ1-2; TRBD1 matches at 7 bases. The V gene end was trimmed by 4 bases and the J gene end by 7 bases; junction bases not matched to a gene: 12. Germline V gene lookup returns CDR1 SGHAT and CDR2 FQNNGV. There are 15 residues in the CDR3. The CDR3 DNA follows: TGTGCCAGCAGCTCTCATCAGGGGGAGCGGAGTGGCTACACCTTC. Amino acids: CASSSHQGERSGYTF.

Points on this clone: Other DNA sequences from this sample encode an identical CDR3 as well. For the CDR3, the DNA is TGCGCCAGCAGCTTGGTAGGGAGCGAGCAGTACTTC. Translating gives CASSLVGSEQYF. This sequence joins TRBV5-1 and TRBJ2-7; TRBD2 is a possible D gene (5 bases). Trimming took off 0 bases at V and 6 bases at J, with 7 bases between the two ends. Germline V gives CDR1 SGHRS, CDR2 YFSETQ. The CDR3 length is 12 residues.

This clone was detected a few times. DNA of the CDR3: TGCAGTGCTGGCAACACCGGGGAGCTGTTTTTT. This codes for CSAGNTGELFF. This chain connects TRBV20-1 to TRBJ2-2; D unresolved. The CDR3 consists of 11 residues. CDR1 is DFQATT, CDR2 SNEGSKA, per germline (reference sequence). Trimming cost V 5 bases and J 2 bases, with 3 bases left between them.

This rearrangement joins TRBV7-9 to TRBJ2-1; 7 nucleotides agree with TRBD2. Germline CDR1 SEHNR, CDR2 FQNEAQ (reference sequence). The CDR3 extends over 16 amino acids. V trimming: 5 bases; J trimming: 8 bases; junction bases outside the gene matches: 15. The CDR3 protein is CASSLGLRERYYEQFF. The CDR3 nucleotides read TGTGCCAGCAGCCTAGGCTTGCGGGAGAGGTACTATGAGCAGTTCTTC.

The table lists this clone with a few counts. The sample contains more than one DNA sequence encoding this CDR3. The gene calls are TRBV6-5 and TRBJ2-7, with TRBD1 matching 7 bases. CDR3 size: 12 residues. The V gene's germline CDR1 is MNHEY and CDR2 SVGAGI. V gave up 6 bases and J gave up 3 bases; unmatched junction bases: 2. The CDR3 nucleotides read TGTGCCAGCAGGAGACAGGGCTACGAGCAGTACTTC. It encodes CASRRQGYEQYF.

J is TRBJ2-3 and V is TRBV9, with D possibly matching TRBD2 (6 bases). Germline V CDR1 and CDR2: SGDLS, YYNGEE. V gave up 4 bases and J gave up 3 bases, with 18 bases separating them. The CDR3 loop spans 16 amino acids. In nucleotides, the CDR3 is TGTGCCAGCAGCCCCAACAATCCCGGGACTACAGATACGCAGTATTTT. Its translation: CASSPNNPGTTDTQYF.

This clone was picked up a small number of times. The chain is built from TRBV30 and TRBJ1-5; a weak D match, TRBD1 (5 bases). The CDR3 totals 13 residues. V shed 2 bases and J shed 5 bases, with 10 bases lying between them. From germline, CDR1 is GTSNPN and CDR2 SVGIG (reference sequence). The CDR3 DNA reads TGTGCCTGGAGTTCAGGGCTATATCAGCCCCAGCATTTT. Translated, it gives CAWSSGLYQPQHF.

The J gene is TRBJ1-3, the V gene TRBV5-8, with a weak D call TRBD1 (5 bases). V was shortened by 0 bases and J by 0 bases, with 13 bases between the two germline ends. The germline V gene has CDR1 SGHTS and CDR2 YDEGEE. This CDR3 comprises 17 residues. Here the CDR3 DNA reads TGTGCCAGCAGCTTGGGGGGAGACAGCGTCTCTGGAAACACCATATATTTT. This translates into CASSLGGDSVSGNTIYF.